The entry below gives a single TCR beta chain sequence along with its context. Its antigen remains unidentified. This sample was taken from a study of shared clonotypes between healthy human individuals. Study findings and constraints: Clonotype sharing among donors likely depends on sequencing depth. Sampling covered nothing but blood. Tissue TCR repertoires likely differ from those found in blood.

For each subset, genomic DNA was distributed in equal portions over several immunoSEQ plates. Generated by immunoSEQ multiplex PCR, the TCRdb table keeps only in-frame clones and is missing some. The data hold some 650,000 clones, with around 97% observed a single time. The CDR3 consists of 15 residues. V lost 4 bases and J lost 6; bases outside the gene matches: 10. CDR1 and CDR2 from the germline V gene are MNHEY and SMNVEV (reference sequence). Source material: naive CD4+ T cells sorted from blood. The subset is: CD45RA+ positively selected. This TCR came from a woman aged 25 to 39 in good health. V usage is TRBV27 and J usage is TRBJ2-7; TRBD1 matches 9 bases. CDR3 nucleotide sequence: TGTGCCAGCAGTTCAACCGGGACAGGGTCGGGCGAGCAGTACTTC. This codes for CASSSTGTGSGEQYF.